This T cell receptor beta chain was profiled in a study of blood T cell repertoires in COVID-19. Study at large: Researchers got acute and convalescent COVID-19 samples from the United States, Italy and Spain.

Trimming took 4 bases from V and 3 from J; bases not matched to a gene: 6. CDR3 length equals 15 residues. CDR1 LNHDA and CDR2 SQIVND come from the germline V gene (reference sequence). TCRdb's copy holds only in-frame clones and misses some; the assay was immunoSEQ multiplex PCR. The sample has fewer than 300,000 clones; around 90% are singletons. The chain joins TRBV19 to TRBJ1-5; 7 nucleotides align to TRBD1. The source of this sequence is a man aged 18 to 29 with active or convalescent COVID-19. Material for sequencing was peripheral blood. In nucleotides, the CDR3 is TGTGCCAGTAGTACAGGGGGTAGGACCAATCAGCCCCAGCATTTT. Translation: CASSTGGRTNQPQHF.